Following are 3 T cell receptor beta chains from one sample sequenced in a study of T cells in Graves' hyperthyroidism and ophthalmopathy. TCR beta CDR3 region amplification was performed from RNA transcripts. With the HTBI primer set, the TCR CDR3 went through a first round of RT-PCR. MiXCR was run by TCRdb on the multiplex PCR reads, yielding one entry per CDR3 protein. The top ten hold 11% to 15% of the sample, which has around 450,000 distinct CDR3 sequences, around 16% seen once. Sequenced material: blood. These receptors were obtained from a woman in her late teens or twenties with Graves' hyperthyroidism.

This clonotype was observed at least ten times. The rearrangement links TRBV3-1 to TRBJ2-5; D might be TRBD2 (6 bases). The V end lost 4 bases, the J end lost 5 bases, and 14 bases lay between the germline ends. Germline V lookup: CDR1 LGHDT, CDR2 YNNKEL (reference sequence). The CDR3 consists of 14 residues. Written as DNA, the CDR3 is TGTGCCAGCAGCCTCCGACTAGTATCCGAGACCCAGTACTTC. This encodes CASSLRLVSETQYF.

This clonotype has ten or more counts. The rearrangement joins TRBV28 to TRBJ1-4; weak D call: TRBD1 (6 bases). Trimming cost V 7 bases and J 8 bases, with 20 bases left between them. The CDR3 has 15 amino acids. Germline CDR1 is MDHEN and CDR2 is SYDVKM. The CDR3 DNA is TGTGCCAGCACCGATCCTCCAGGGACAAGAGAAAAACTGTTTTTT. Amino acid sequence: CASTDPPGTREKLFF.

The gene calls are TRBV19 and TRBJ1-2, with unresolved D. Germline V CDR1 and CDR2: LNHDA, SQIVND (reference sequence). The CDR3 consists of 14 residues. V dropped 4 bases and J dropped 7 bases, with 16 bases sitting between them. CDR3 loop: CASSTPIFTPGYTF. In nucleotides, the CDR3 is TGTGCCAGTAGTACGCCGATATTTACCCCTGGCTACACCTTC.